This T cell receptor beta chain was captured in a study of T and B cells in COVID-19 patients. Study as a whole: Critical illness requiring mechanical ventilation or extracorporeal membrane oxygenation affected about 65% of the 20 active-infection patients. Of approximately 22 active-infection patients, 15 to 19 carried comorbidities linked to unfavorable COVID-19 outcome.

Trimming shortened V by 5 bases and J by 7 bases, and 11 bases separated the two germline ends. The CDR3 is 12 amino acids. Germline CDR1 reads SEHNR; CDR2 reads FQNEAQ (reference sequence). BIOMED2 TRB-A/B primer pools were used in multiplex TRB PCR. TCRdb reprocessed the multiplex PCR reads via MiXCR and lists one record per CDR3 protein. The data show approximately 17,000 distinct CDR3 sequences, 25% to 35% seen once. Comments on this clonotype: Its antigen is not known.

Study-wide results and limits: Patients with COVID-19 reportedly showed strongly skewed T cell receptor beta variable and joining gene usage. Active COVID-19 showed highly clonal TRB repertoires; recovery showed diversity and richness above healthy donors.

Each TRB amplification used roughly 220-550 ng of genomic DNA from blood. This receptor was identified in a human donor who had recovered from COVID-19. Sequencing was carried out using blood. The chain uses TRBV7-9 and TRBJ1-1; possible D gene TRBD1, 6 bases. The DNA of the CDR3 is TGTGCCAGCAGCCTGGGGACAAATGAAGCTTTCTTT. This translates into CASSLGTNEAFF.